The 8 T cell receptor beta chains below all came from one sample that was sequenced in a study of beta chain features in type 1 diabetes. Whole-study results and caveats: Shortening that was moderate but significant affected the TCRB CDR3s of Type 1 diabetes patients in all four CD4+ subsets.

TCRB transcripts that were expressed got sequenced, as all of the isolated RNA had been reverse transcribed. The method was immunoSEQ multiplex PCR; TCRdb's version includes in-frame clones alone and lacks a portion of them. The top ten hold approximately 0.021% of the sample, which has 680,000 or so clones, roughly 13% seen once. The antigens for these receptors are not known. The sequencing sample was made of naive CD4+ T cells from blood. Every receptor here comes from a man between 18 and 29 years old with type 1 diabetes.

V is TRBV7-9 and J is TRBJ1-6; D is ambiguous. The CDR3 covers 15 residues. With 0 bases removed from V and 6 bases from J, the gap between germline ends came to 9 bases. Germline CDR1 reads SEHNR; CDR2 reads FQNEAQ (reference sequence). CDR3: CASSLAMGSNSPLHF. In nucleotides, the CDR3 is TGTGCCAGCAGCTTAGCGATGGGATCTAATTCACCCCTCCACTTT.

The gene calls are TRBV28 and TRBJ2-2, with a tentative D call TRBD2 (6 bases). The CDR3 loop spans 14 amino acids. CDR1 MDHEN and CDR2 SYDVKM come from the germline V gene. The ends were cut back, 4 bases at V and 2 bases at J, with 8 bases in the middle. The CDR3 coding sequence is TGTGCCAGCAGTTACGGGGGTAACACCGGGGAGCTGTTTTTT. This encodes CASSYGGNTGELFF.

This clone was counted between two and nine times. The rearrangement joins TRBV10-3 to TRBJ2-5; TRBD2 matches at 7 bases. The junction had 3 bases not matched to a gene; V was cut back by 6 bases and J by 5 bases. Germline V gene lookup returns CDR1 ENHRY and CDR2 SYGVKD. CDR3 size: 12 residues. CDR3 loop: CAISGDYETQYF. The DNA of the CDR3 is TGTGCCATCAGCGGGGACTATGAGACCCAGTACTTC.

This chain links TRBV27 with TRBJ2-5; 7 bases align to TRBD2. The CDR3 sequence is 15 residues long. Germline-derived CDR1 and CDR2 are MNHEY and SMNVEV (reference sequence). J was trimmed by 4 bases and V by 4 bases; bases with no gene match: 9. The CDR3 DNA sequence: TGTGCCAGCAGTTGGGCCAGCGGGGCCACAGAGACCCAGTACTTC. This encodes CASSWASGATETQYF.

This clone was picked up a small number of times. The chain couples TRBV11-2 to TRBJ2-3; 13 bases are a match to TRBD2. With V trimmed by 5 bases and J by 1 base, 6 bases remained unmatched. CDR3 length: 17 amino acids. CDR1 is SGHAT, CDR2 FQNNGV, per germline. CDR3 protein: CASSARLAGGRTDTQYF. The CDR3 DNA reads TGTGCCAGCAGCGCAAGACTAGCGGGGGGACGCACAGATACGCAGTATTTT.

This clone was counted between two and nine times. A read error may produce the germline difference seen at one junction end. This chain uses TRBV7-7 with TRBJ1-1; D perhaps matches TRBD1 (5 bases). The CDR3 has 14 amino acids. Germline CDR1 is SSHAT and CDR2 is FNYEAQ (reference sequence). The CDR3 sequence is CASSPLTAGTEAFF. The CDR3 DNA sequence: TGTGCTAGCAGCCCTTTGACAGCGGGGACTGAAGCTTTCTTT.

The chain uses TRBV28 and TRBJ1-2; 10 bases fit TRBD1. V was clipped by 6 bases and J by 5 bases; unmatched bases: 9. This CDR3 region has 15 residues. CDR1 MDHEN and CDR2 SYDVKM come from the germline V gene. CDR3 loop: CASRPRDRGWYGYTF. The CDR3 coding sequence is TGTGCCAGCAGACCTAGGGACAGGGGTTGGTATGGCTACACCTTC.

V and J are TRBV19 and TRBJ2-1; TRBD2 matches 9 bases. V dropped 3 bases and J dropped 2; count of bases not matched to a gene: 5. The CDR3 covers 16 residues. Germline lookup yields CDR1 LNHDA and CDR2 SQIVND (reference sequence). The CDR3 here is CASSMASGETYNEQFF. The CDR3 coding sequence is TGTGCCAGTAGTATGGCTAGCGGGGAAACCTACAATGAGCAGTTCTTC.